This T cell receptor beta chain was recorded in a study of cytomegalovirus exposure and HLA in healthy donors. PCR amplification relied on 60 Vbeta primers (plus 13 Jbeta primers). Data came from immunoSEQ multiplex PCR; TCRdb stores just in-frame clones and leaves some out. The repertoire holds about 62,000 clones, with 70% to 90% as singletons. CDR1 and CDR2 (germline): SNHLY, FYNNEI. V was clipped by 6 bases and J by 3 bases; unmatched bases: 15. This CDR3 is built from 18 residues. J is TRBJ2-1 and V is TRBV2; TRBD2 matches at 9 bases. The specimen was PBMCs. This sequence was found in a man between 18 and 29 years old in good health and CMV-seronegative. The CDR3 here is CASRGGRETSGRYNEQFF. The CDR3 coding sequence is TGTGCCAGCAGGGGCGGGAGGGAAACTAGCGGGCGCTACAATGAGCAGTTCTTC.